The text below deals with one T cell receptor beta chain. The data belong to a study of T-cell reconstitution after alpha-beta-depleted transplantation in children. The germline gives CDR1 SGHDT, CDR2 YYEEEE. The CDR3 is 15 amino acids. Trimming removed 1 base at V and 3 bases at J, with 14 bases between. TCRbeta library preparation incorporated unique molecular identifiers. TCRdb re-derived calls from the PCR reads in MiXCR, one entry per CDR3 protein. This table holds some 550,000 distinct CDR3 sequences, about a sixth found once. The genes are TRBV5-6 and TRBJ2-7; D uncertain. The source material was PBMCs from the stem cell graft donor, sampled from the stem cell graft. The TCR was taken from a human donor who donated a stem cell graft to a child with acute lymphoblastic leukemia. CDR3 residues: CASSLNLAQSYEQYF. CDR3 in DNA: TGTGCCAGCAGCTTGAATTTGGCCCAGAGCTACGAGCAGTACTTC.